A single T cell receptor (beta chain) is shown here with its context. What it recognizes is unknown. The entry originates in a study of cytomegalovirus exposure and HLA in healthy donors. PCR involved 60 Vbeta and 13 Jbeta primers. In the original workflow: As a later analysis found, there were 70 million to 100 million unique TCR beta chains, of which roughly 11 million were shared. Here immunoSEQ multiplex PCR was the method, and the copy in TCRdb shows in-frame clones only, minus some. V and J calls plus clone size are reproduced from that table; the DNA served to infer D and trimming. The sample holds some 130,000 clones, around 80% seen once. Study-level points and caveats: In a later analysis, HLA-C alleles had the fewest associated TCRs, DRB1 alleles the most.

The CDR3 loop spans 14 amino acids. With V trimmed by 3 bases and J by 1 base, 3 bases remained unmatched. Germline values: CDR1 KGHSH, CDR2 LQKENI. V usage is TRBV18 and J usage is TRBJ2-7; 7 bases align to TRBD2. This receptor was identified in a man aged 40-55 years in good health and CMV-seropositive. Material: PBMCs. The DNA for the CDR3 is TGTGCCAGCTCACCGACTAGCTCTTCCTACGAGCAGTACTTC. As protein: CASSPTSSSYEQYF.